Listed here are 32 T cell receptor beta chains from one sample, sequenced in a study of memory CD4+ T cells and cytomegalovirus serostatus. Single viable CD3+CD4+CD8-CD45RO+ cells were sorted as the memory CD4+ T cells. The data were produced by immunoSEQ multiplex PCR, yet TCRdb's version contains in-frame clones alone and is incomplete. The table has tens of thousands of clones, roughly 80% seen once. The source material was memory CD4+ T cells from blood. These receptors were obtained from an adult in good health and CMV-seronegative. Some clones in this sample may be carry-over from other donors' samples.

This clone was observed a handful of times. J is TRBJ1-3 and V is TRBV7-9, with D possibly matching TRBD1 (5 bases). From germline, CDR1 is SEHNR and CDR2 FQNEAQ (reference sequence). The CDR3 loop spans 13 amino acids. Trimming left V 5 bases short and J 2 bases short, with 7 bases between. The CDR3: CASSRGAGNTIYF. The CDR3 bases are TGTGCCAGCAGCAGAGGGGCTGGAAACACCATATATTTT.

The rearrangement joins TRBV6-1 to TRBJ1-1; D remains ambiguous. Germline loops: CDR1 MNHNS, CDR2 SASEGT. This CDR3 comprises 15 residues. V was trimmed by 3 bases and J by 0 bases, leaving 11 bases between them. CDR3 bases: TGTGCCAGCAGTGATAGAGGGCAGGTGAACACTGAAGCTTTCTTT. Residues: CASSDRGQVNTEAFF.

Written as DNA, the CDR3 is TGTGCCAGCAGTTTGGCTGAGGATCAGCCCCAGCATTTT. Encoded protein: CASSLAEDQPQHF. V is TRBV6-6 and J is TRBJ1-5; no firm D call. In germline, CDR1 is MNHNY, CDR2 SVGAGI (reference sequence). V lost 4 bases and J lost 5, with 9 bases in between. The CDR3 spans 13 residues.

This sequence joins TRBV6-4 and TRBJ2-7; TRBD2 agrees at 8 bases. Trimming at V came to 3 bases and at J to 2 bases, leaving 3 bases not matched to a gene. Germline-derived CDR1 and CDR2 are MRHNA and SNTAGT. The CDR3 is 14 amino acids. CDR3: CASSELAGPYEQYF. The CDR3, as DNA: TGTGCCAGCAGTGAGTTAGCGGGACCCTACGAGCAGTACTTC.

This clone was seen a handful of times. The V gene is TRBV7-2, the J gene TRBJ1-6; D is perhaps TRBD1 (6 bases). Between the trimmed V and J ends, which lost 5 bases and 5 bases, there was a span of 10 bases. The CDR3 is made up of 14 amino acids. The germline V gene has CDR1 SGHTA and CDR2 FQGNSA. CDR3 region: CASSATGNNSPLHF. CDR3 nucleotides: TGTGCCAGCAGCGCGACAGGAAATAATTCACCCCTCCACTTT.

This clone was counted between two and nine times. V and J are TRBV25-1 and TRBJ2-1; maybe TRBD1 (7 bases). Germline values: CDR1 MGHDK, CDR2 SYGVNS. V lost 8 bases and J lost 10, with 18 bases in between. This CDR3 contains 13 residues. CDR3 coding DNA: TGTGCCAGCGGCGGAGGGGGCCTGGAGGAGCAGTTCTTC. This gives the protein CASGGGGLEEQFF.

The count of this clone is one. V usage is TRBV6-1 and J usage is TRBJ1-5; 7 nucleotides match TRBD1. Per the germline V gene, CDR1 is MNHNS and CDR2 is SASEGT. The CDR3 loop spans 15 amino acids. V gave up 4 bases and J gave up 0 bases; unmatched junction bases: 3. Here the CDR3 DNA reads TGTGCCAGCAGTGGACAGGGTTATAGCAATCAGCCCCAGCATTTT. Protein product: CASSGQGYSNQPQHF.

In its sample, this clone was seen once. The V gene is TRBV7-9, the J gene TRBJ2-1, with 11 bases aligning to TRBD2. V shed 5 bases, J shed 2 bases, and the junction held 5 bases outside the gene matches. The CDR3 extends over 16 amino acids. Germline CDR1 is SEHNR and CDR2 is FQNEAQ (reference sequence). CDR3 DNA: TGTGCCAGCAGCGTATTAGCGGGGGGGGCCTACAATGAGCAGTTCTTC. Its protein is CASSVLAGGAYNEQFF.

This clone has just one count. This chain connects TRBV28 to TRBJ2-7, with D possibly being TRBD1 (6 bases). The length of the CDR3 is 14 residues. V was trimmed by 5 bases and J by 3 bases, leaving 14 bases between them. Per germline, CDR1 MDHEN and CDR2 SYDVKM. CDR3 sequence: CASSPTGSLYEQYF. CDR3 nucleotides: TGTGCCAGCAGTCCTACAGGGTCCCTCTACGAGCAGTACTTC. Drawing the rest from reference TRBV28 and TRBJ2-7, the complete variable domain is DVKVTQSSRYLVKRTGEKVFLECVQDMDHENMFWYRQDPGLGLRLIYFSYDVKMKEKGDIPEGYSVSREKKERFSLILESASTNQTSMYLCASSPTGSLYEQYFGPGTRLTVT.

DNA for the CDR3: TGTGCCAGCACCCGTAGTATAAGCACAGATACGCAGTATTTT. It codes for CASTRSISTDTQYF. The V gene is TRBV27, the J gene TRBJ2-3; D remains unclear. The length of the CDR3 is 14 residues. Trimming left V 7 bases short and J 0 bases short, with 11 bases between. Germline V lookup: CDR1 MNHEY, CDR2 SMNVEV (reference sequence).

The chain couples TRBV6-1 to TRBJ2-6; 9 nucleotides match TRBD1. The V gene's germline CDR1 is MNHNS and CDR2 SASEGT. CDR3 size: 13 residues. The CDR3 spells CATGGEGANVLTF. CDR3 DNA sequence: TGTGCTACAGGGGGCGAAGGGGCCAACGTCCTGACTTTC.

The rearrangement links TRBV4-2 to TRBJ2-2; unclear D gene. Trimming took 0 bases from V and 7 from J, leaving 18 bases between them. Germline CDR1 reads LGHNA; CDR2 reads YNFKEQ. The CDR3 sequence is 17 residues long. CDR3 residues: CASSQDRLTHLNGELFF. DNA for the CDR3: TGTGCCAGCAGCCAAGATCGCCTCACTCACTTGAACGGGGAGCTGTTTTTT.

This chain connects TRBV4-1 to TRBJ2-1; 10 bases fit TRBD2. This CDR3 is 15 amino acids long. Per the germline V gene, CDR1 is MGHRA and CDR2 is YSYEKL. V was clipped by 4 bases and J by 6 bases; unmatched bases: 6. CDR3 region: CASSPSSGGLNEQFF. For the CDR3, the DNA is TGCGCCAGCAGCCCATCTAGCGGGGGACTCAATGAGCAGTTCTTC.

The chain combines TRBV27 with TRBJ1-1; possibly TRBD1 for D (5 bases). Germline lookup yields CDR1 MNHEY and CDR2 SMNVEV (reference sequence). Trimming shortened V by 5 bases and J by 6 bases, and 19 bases separated the two germline ends. CDR3 length equals 15 residues. CDR3 in DNA: TGTGCCAGCAGTCCCCGGGGAGGGGTGAGGCCTGAAGCTTTCTTT. This encodes CASSPRGGVRPEAFF.

The chain links TRBV7-9 to TRBJ1-5, with a weak D call TRBD1 (5 bases). CDR3 length equals 15 residues. The ends were cut back, 5 bases at V and 3 bases at J, with 14 bases in the middle. Per germline, CDR1 SEHNR and CDR2 FQNEAQ (reference sequence). CDR3 sequence: CASSLGGRYNQPQHF. The CDR3 DNA reads as TGTGCCAGCAGCCTCGGGGGTCGGTACAATCAGCCCCAGCATTTT.

V and J are TRBV7-2 and TRBJ2-7, with D possibly matching TRBD1 (5 bases). Trimming left V 6 bases short and J 2 bases short, with 14 bases between. Per germline, CDR1 SGHTA and CDR2 FQGNSA. There are 14 residues in the CDR3. In DNA form, the CDR3 reads TGTGCCAGCAGGCAATCGACAGCCACCTACGAGCAGTACTTC. This sequence encodes CASRQSTATYEQYF.

V gene TRBV29-1 combines with J gene TRBJ2-5, with a weak D call TRBD1 (5 bases). The CDR3 is 12 residues long. V was shortened by 4 bases and J by 5 bases, with 11 bases between the two germline ends. Germline CDR1 is SQVTM and CDR2 is ANQGSEA. The DNA of the CDR3 is TGCAGCGTTGTCCGTAACAGGGAGACCCAGTACTTC. Translating it yields CSVVRNRETQYF.

The chain is built from TRBV5-4 and TRBJ1-2; 7 nucleotides align to TRBD1. V shed 4 bases, J shed 2 bases, and the junction held 5 bases outside the gene matches. This CDR3 is built from 14 residues. Germline CDR1 SGHNT, CDR2 YYREEE (reference sequence). CDR3: CASSQRQGNYGYTF. The DNA for the CDR3 is TGTGCCAGCAGCCAGAGACAGGGAAACTATGGCTACACCTTC.

The chain couples TRBV20-1 to TRBJ2-4; possible D gene TRBD1, 7 bases. The CDR3 has 11 residues. V lost 6 bases and J lost 8, with 11 bases in between. Germline V CDR1 and CDR2: DFQATT, SNEGSKA (reference sequence). In DNA form, the CDR3 reads TGCAGTGCCAGCAGGGGGGACATTCAGTACTTC. Translating it yields CSASRGDIQYF.

The rearrangement joins TRBV6-5 to TRBJ2-3; either TRBD1 or TRBD2 may supply D (5 bases each). The germline gives CDR1 MNHEY, CDR2 SVGAGI. With 0 bases removed from V and 5 bases from J, the gap between germline ends came to 12 bases. The CDR3 runs 15 residues. CDR3 residues: CASSYSNGAGDTQYF. As DNA, the CDR3 is TGTGCCAGCAGTTACTCGAACGGGGCGGGAGATACGCAGTATTTT.

The chain employs TRBV28 and TRBJ2-2, with 8 bases fitting TRBD2. Germline CDR1 and CDR2: MDHEN and SYDVKM. This CDR3 contains 18 residues. Trimming took 3 bases from V and 6 from J; bases not matched to a gene: 15. CDR3 sequence reads: CASSFSSRGGPRAGELFF. In DNA form, the CDR3 reads TGTGCCAGCAGTTTCTCATCCCGCGGGGGGCCCCGCGCCGGGGAGCTGTTTTTT.

The chain joins TRBV4-3 to TRBJ1-3, with 8 nucleotides matching TRBD1. Germline CDR1 is LGHNA and CDR2 is YSLEER. The CDR3 is made up of 18 amino acids. The V segment lost 0 bases and the J segment 1 base; nucleotides outside the gene matches: 8. This CDR3 is CASSQDVQTGVSGNTIYF. CDR3 nucleotide sequence: TGCGCCAGCAGCCAAGATGTCCAGACAGGGGTGTCTGGAAACACCATATATTTT.

The chain has TRBV5-6 and TRBJ2-4; tentatively, D is TRBD2 (6 bases). The CDR3 totals 15 residues. Trimming removed 4 bases at V and 0 bases at J, with 11 bases between. Per germline, CDR1 SGHDT and CDR2 YYEEEE. The CDR3 DNA reads as TGTGCCAGCAGCGGGCAGGGACTAGCCAAAAACATTCAGTACTTC. This encodes CASSGQGLAKNIQYF.

This chain's CDR3 is CASSPGPGQYF. The CDR3 nucleotides are TGTGCCAGCTCACCAGGGCCCGGCCAGTACTTC. V and J are TRBV18 and TRBJ2-5; the D is unclear. Germline V CDR1 and CDR2: KGHSH, LQKENI. This CDR3 comprises 11 residues. V shed 2 bases and J shed 10 bases, with 8 bases lying between them.

The CDR3 sequence is CSVERGEKLFF. In DNA, the CDR3 is TGCAGCGTTGAGCGTGGTGAAAAACTGTTTTTT. The genes are TRBV29-1 and TRBJ1-4; no definite D call. This CDR3 has 11 residues. Germline V gene lookup returns CDR1 SQVTM and CDR2 ANQGSEA. Trimming removed 3 bases at V and 7 bases at J, with 6 bases between.

The V call is TRBV6-6, the J call TRBJ1-5, with TRBD1 as a possible D gene (5 bases). Trimming took 6 bases from V and 0 from J, leaving 12 bases between them. In germline, CDR1 is MNHNY, CDR2 SVGAGI (reference sequence). The CDR3 loop spans 15 amino acids. This CDR3 is CASRKNRNSNQPQHF. CDR3 sequence (DNA): TGTGCCAGCAGAAAAAACAGGAATAGCAATCAGCCCCAGCATTTT.

This clone was seen once. This sequence joins TRBV18 and TRBJ2-2; TRBD1 might be the D (6 bases). The CDR3 is 18 amino acids. V lost 2 bases and J 2 bases, leaving 18 bases between the germline ends. CDR1 is KGHSH and CDR2 is LQKENI in the germline V gene. The CDR3 nucleotides are TGTGCCAGCTCACCAACGATAGGGCAGGGGCATAACACCGGGGAGCTGTTTTTT. Translation gives CASSPTIGQGHNTGELFF.

The chain is built from TRBV7-2 and TRBJ1-6; no reliable D call. The CDR3 runs 15 residues. In germline, CDR1 is SGHTA, CDR2 FQGNSA. The V gene lost 5 bases and the J gene lost 8 bases, with 16 bases spanning the gap. CDR3 bases: TGTGCCAGCAGCATATTACAAGGTCCCGATTCACCCCTCCACTTT. This sequence encodes CASSILQGPDSPLHF.

The chain carries TRBV28 and TRBJ2-2; 7 positions agree with TRBD1. V lost 4 bases, J lost 10 bases, and 6 bases stayed unmatched. Germline values: CDR1 MDHEN, CDR2 SYDVKM. The CDR3 loop spans 13 amino acids. The CDR3 protein is CASSSTGIEELFF. As DNA, the CDR3 is TGTGCCAGCAGTTCGACAGGGATCGAGGAGCTGTTTTTT.

The chain uses TRBV4-3 and TRBJ1-6; D is unclear. The CDR3 has 14 amino acids. V dropped 2 bases and J dropped 6 bases, with 8 bases sitting between them. Germline loops: CDR1 LGHNA, CDR2 YSLEER. The CDR3 here is CASSQWESNSPLHF. CDR3 bases: TGCGCCAGCAGCCAATGGGAGAGTAATTCACCCCTCCACTTT.

This sequence joins TRBV29-1 and TRBJ1-5; maybe TRBD1 (6 bases). The CDR3 spans 16 residues. V gave up 8 bases and J gave up 1 base, with 21 bases separating them. The germline CDR1 and CDR2 sequences are SQVTM and ANQGSEA. Here the CDR3 reads CSKKQGKFPSNQPQHF. For the CDR3, the DNA is TGCAGCAAAAAACAGGGTAAGTTTCCGAGCAATCAGCCCCAGCATTTT.

The chain carries TRBV4-3 and TRBJ1-1; 7 bases map to TRBD1. From germline, CDR1 is LGHNA and CDR2 YSLEER. J lost 6 bases, V lost 0 bases, and 10 bases had no gene match. This CDR3 contains 16 residues. CDR3 protein: CASSQDTPQGFAEAFF. CDR3 coding DNA: TGCGCCAGCAGCCAAGATACTCCACAGGGGTTCGCTGAAGCTTTCTTT.